The source of this T cell receptor (beta chain) is a study of cytomegalovirus exposure and HLA in healthy donors. This clone was observed a few times. What it binds is unknown. Whole-study findings and limits: Indistinguishable V segments, including TRBV6-2 and TRBV6-3, were excluded. A list of roughly 180 TCR beta chains associated with cytomegalovirus was given. There were some public TCRs occurring in many donors, but most TCR sequences were rare.

Germline V gives CDR1 LNHDA, CDR2 SQIVND (reference sequence). This CDR3 spans 13 amino acids. V lost 3 bases to trimming and J lost 1 base, with 7 bases between them. PCR employed 60 Vbeta and 13 Jbeta primers. Profiled with immunoSEQ multiplex PCR; TCRdb holds only in-frame clones, not every one. The sample lists approximately 160,000 clones, about 75% occurring once. The receptor comes from a male donor in good health and CMV-seronegative. The chain uses TRBV19 and TRBJ2-7; a weak D match, TRBD1 (5 bases). The specimen sequenced was PBMCs. The CDR3 nucleotides read TGTGCCAGTAGTATTCAGGGTTCCTACGAGCAGTACTTC. This gives the protein CASSIQGSYEQYF. Drawing the rest from reference TRBV19 and TRBJ2-7, the complete variable domain is DGGITQSPKYLFRKEGQNVTLSCEQNLNHDAMYWYRQDPGQGLRLIYYSQIVNDFQKGDIAEGYSVSREKKESFPLTVTSAQKNPTAFYLCASSIQGSYEQYFGPGTRLTVT.